Detailed here is one T cell receptor (beta chain). Its target is not known. The data are from a study of cytomegalovirus exposure and HLA in healthy donors. Whole-study findings and limits: Most TCR sequences were rare, but some public TCRs occurred in many donors.

Germline CDR1 is SGHTA and CDR2 is FQGNSA. The CDR3 covers 12 residues. V lost 5 bases to trimming and J lost 2 bases, with 7 bases between them. TCRdb keeps only in-frame clones here, not all; method: immunoSEQ multiplex PCR. The table has over 200,000 clones, roughly 88% seen once. V gene TRBV7-2 combines with J gene TRBJ2-7, with D maybe TRBD2 (5 bases). The receptor comes from a young woman in good health and CMV-seronegative. What was sequenced was PBMCs. The DNA for the CDR3 is TGTGCCAGCAGCCCCGGGGCCTACGAGCAGTACTTC. Amino acid sequence: CASSPGAYEQYF. Variable domain in full (rest from reference TRBV7-2 and TRBJ2-7): GAGVSQSPSNKVTEKGKDVELRCDPISGHTALYWYRQSLGQGLEFLIYFQGNSAPDKSGLPSDRFSAERTGGSVSTLTIQRTQQEDSAVYLCASSPGAYEQYFGPGTRLTVT.